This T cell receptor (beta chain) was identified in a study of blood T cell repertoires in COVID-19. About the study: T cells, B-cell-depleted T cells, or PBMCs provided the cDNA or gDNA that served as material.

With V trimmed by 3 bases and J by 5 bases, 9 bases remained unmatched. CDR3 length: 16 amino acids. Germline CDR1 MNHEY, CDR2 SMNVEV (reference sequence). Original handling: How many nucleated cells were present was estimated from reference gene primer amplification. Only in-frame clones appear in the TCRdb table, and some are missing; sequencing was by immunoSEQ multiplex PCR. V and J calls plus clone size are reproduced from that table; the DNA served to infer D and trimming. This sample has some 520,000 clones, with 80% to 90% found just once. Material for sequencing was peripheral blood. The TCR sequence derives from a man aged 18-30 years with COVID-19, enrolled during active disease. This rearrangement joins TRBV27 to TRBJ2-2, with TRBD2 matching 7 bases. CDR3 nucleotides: TGTGCCAGCAGTTTGGAGCGGGGCCCTTATACCGGGGAGCTGTTTTTT. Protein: CASSLERGPYTGELFF.